Shown below are 20 T cell receptor beta chains from a single sample sequenced in a study of blood T cell repertoires in COVID-19. Repertoires were generated with immunoSEQ multiplex PCR, while TCRdb's copy carries only in-frame clones and drops some. The table has over 300,000 clones, around 86% seen once; the top ten hold 10%. Sequencing used PBMCs or T cells enriched from blood (not recorded which). Receptors originate from a woman aged 18-29 years who had recovered from COVID-19.

J is TRBJ2-7 and V is TRBV27; 11 bases line up with TRBD1. This CDR3 has 16 amino acids. V lost 1 base, J lost 6 bases, and 8 bases stayed unmatched. Germline values: CDR1 MNHEY, CDR2 SMNVEV (reference sequence). Here the CDR3 DNA reads TGTGCCAGCAGTTTATTCTTTCGGACAGGGGGCCTCGAGCAGTACTTC. Its translation is CASSLFFRTGGLEQYF.

This clone was seen only once. This chain links TRBV10-1 with TRBJ2-1; D ambiguous. Germline V gene data show CDR1 as WNHNN and CDR2 as SYGVQD (reference sequence). The CDR3 is 16 residues long. V was pared by 0 bases and J by 0 bases, with 9 bases between. CDR3 region: CASSESGALSYNEQFF. In nucleotides, the CDR3 is TGCGCCAGCAGTGAGTCGGGCGCACTCTCCTACAATGAGCAGTTCTTC.

For the CDR3, the DNA is TGTGCCAGCAGCCCCGGACAGGGGGCGCGGGGCAATCAGCCCCAGCATTTT. Translation gives CASSPGQGARGNQPQHF. The V gene is TRBV9, the J gene TRBJ1-5, with 11 bases aligning to TRBD1. The CDR3 is 17 residues long. The junction had 8 bases not matched to a gene; V was cut back by 4 bases and J by 2 bases. From germline, CDR1 is SGDLS and CDR2 YYNGEE.

V and J are TRBV4-1 and TRBJ1-1; no firm D call. With 0 bases removed from V and 1 base from J, the gap between germline ends came to 6 bases. Germline V CDR1 and CDR2: MGHRA, YSYEKL. The CDR3 loop spans 14 amino acids. The CDR3 coding sequence is TGCGCCAGCAGCCAAGATAGAAGGAACACTGAAGCTTTCTTT. Translation gives CASSQDRRNTEAFF.

The chain links TRBV6-5 to TRBJ1-6; TRBD1 agrees at 7 bases. This CDR3 is built from 13 residues. Trimming took 5 bases from V and 9 from J; bases not matched to a gene: 4. CDR1 and CDR2 (germline): MNHEY, SVGAGI. CDR3 amino acids: CASSNRQGSPLHF. CDR3 DNA sequence: TGTGCCAGCAGTAACCGACAGGGTTCACCCCTCCACTTT.

This rearrangement joins TRBV7-2 to TRBJ1-4; 9 bases map to TRBD1. The CDR3 length is 14 residues. J gave up 17 bases and V 2 bases, and 12 bases lay outside the gene matches. Germline V CDR1 and CDR2: SGHTA, FQGNSA. CDR3 sequence: CASSLMGQGVGLFF. In DNA, the CDR3 is TGTGCCAGCAGCTTAATGGGACAGGGTGTTGGACTATTTTTT.

The CDR3 sequence is CASSQLSSRDRGKGYTF. DNA of the CDR3: TGTGCCAGCAGCCAACTGTCGTCCCGGGACAGGGGCAAAGGCTACACCTTC. The chain joins TRBV3-1 (or the pseudogene TRBV3-2) to TRBJ1-2, with TRBD1 matching over 10 bases. With 2 bases clipped from V and 8 bases from J, the junction kept 14 bases outside the gene matches. The CDR3 is 17 amino acids. Germline V CDR1 and CDR2: LGHDT, YNNKEL (reference sequence).

Here the CDR3 reads CASRGESSGYTF. As DNA, the CDR3 is TGTGCCAGTAGAGGGGAATCGTCTGGCTACACCTTC. V usage is TRBV19 and J usage is TRBJ1-2; D may be TRBD1 (5 bases). Trimming pared 6 bases from V and 7 bases from J, leaving 12 bases between. CDR1 is LNHDA and CDR2 is SQIVND in the germline V gene (reference sequence). CDR3 length: 12 amino acids. Full variable domain (remainder filled in from reference TRBV19 and TRBJ1-2): DGGITQSPKYLFRKEGQNVTLSCEQNLNHDAMYWYRQDPGQGLRLIYYSQIVNDFQKGDIAEGYSVSREKKESFPLTVTSAQKNPTAFYLCASRGESSGYTFGSGTRLTVV.

This chain connects TRBV2 to TRBJ1-2, with D possibly TRBD1 on 6 matching bases. Trimming cost V 8 bases and J 3 bases, with 16 bases left between them. The germline V gene encodes CDR1 SNHLY and CDR2 FYNNEI. The CDR3 covers 14 residues. The CDR3 loop reads CASLEGGGYYGYTF. CDR3 nucleotides: TGTGCCAGCCTTGAGGGGGGAGGGTACTATGGCTACACCTTC.

The chain combines TRBV5-4 with TRBJ1-2; TRBD1 aligns across 7 bases. Germline-derived CDR1 and CDR2 are SGHNT and YYREEE (reference sequence). With V trimmed by 3 bases and J by 4 bases, 6 bases remained unmatched. The CDR3 has 14 residues. The CDR3 sequence is CASSYGQESYGYTF. CDR3 DNA: TGTGCCAGCAGCTATGGACAGGAGTCCTATGGCTACACCTTC.

This chain connects TRBV5-4 to TRBJ1-6; possible D gene TRBD1, 6 bases. There are 17 residues in the CDR3. Per the germline V gene, CDR1 is SGHNT and CDR2 is YYREEE (reference sequence). Trimming stripped 4 bases from V and 2 bases from J, with 16 bases between. The CDR3 is CASSPSGGRTYNSPLHF. In nucleotides, the CDR3 is TGTGCCAGCAGCCCATCCGGGGGGCGAACCTATAATTCACCCCTCCACTTT.

The chain uses TRBV5-4 and TRBJ2-3; D possibly corresponds to TRBD1 (8 bases). This CDR3 region has 14 residues. CDR1 SGHNT and CDR2 YYREEE come from the germline V gene (reference sequence). V lost 3 bases and J lost 3, with 11 bases in between. The DNA of the CDR3 is TGTGCCAGCAGCTCACAGGGGGGGACAGATACGCAGTATTTT. It specifies CASSSQGGTDTQYF.

The rearrangement uses TRBV28 and TRBJ1-2; 7 bases are shared with TRBD1. Trimming removed 4 bases from V and 5 bases from J; junction bases left unmatched: 10. CDR1 and CDR2 from the germline V gene are MDHEN and SYDVKM. The CDR3 has 15 amino acids. CDR3 loop: CASSSSPGQTYGYTF. The CDR3 DNA follows: TGTGCCAGCAGTTCTTCACCGGGACAGACATATGGCTACACCTTC.

The chain employs TRBV6-5 and TRBJ2-7, with 10 bases identical to TRBD1. This CDR3 has 13 amino acids. Germline V CDR1 and CDR2: MNHEY, SVGAGI. The J segment lost 9 bases and the V segment lost 8 bases, leaving 10 bases of the junction unmatched. CDR3 sequence reads: CASGTGTGVRQYF. Written as DNA, the CDR3 is TGTGCCAGCGGGACCGGGACAGGGGTTCGGCAGTACTTC.

V and J are TRBV7-2 and TRBJ1-2; 8 bases align to TRBD1. CDR3 length: 15 amino acids. The V segment lost 7 bases and the J segment 4 bases; nucleotides outside the gene matches: 11. Germline V gives CDR1 SGHTA, CDR2 FQGNSA. The CDR3 coding sequence is TGTGCCAGCAACCACCTCCTAGGGACAGGCTATGGCTACACCTTC. This translates into CASNHLLGTGYGYTF.

This clone was found a few times. The chain joins TRBV7-9 to TRBJ1-5; 9 nucleotides align to TRBD1. Germline V lookup: CDR1 SEHNR, CDR2 FQNEAQ (reference sequence). The CDR3 has 15 amino acids. With 2 bases clipped from V and 4 bases from J, the junction kept 3 bases outside the gene matches. The CDR3 sequence is CASSLTGGANQPQHF. CDR3 nucleotide sequence: TGTGCCAGCAGCTTAACAGGGGGCGCGAATCAGCCCCAGCATTTT.

This clone was seen only a few times. This sequence joins TRBV6-1 and TRBJ1-2; 7 bases fit TRBD1. CDR1 and CDR2 from the germline V gene are MNHNS and SASEGT. This CDR3 is built from 16 residues. The junction had 6 bases not matched to a gene; V was cut back by 2 bases and J by 0 bases. Here the CDR3 DNA reads TGTGCCAGCAGTGAAACAAAGGGACAGACTAACTATGGCTACACCTTC. This gives the protein CASSETKGQTNYGYTF.

This clone was seen just once. The chain links TRBV2 to TRBJ2-1, with D tentatively TRBD2 (7 bases). The CDR3 extends over 15 amino acids. V gave up 3 bases and J gave up 2 bases, with 11 bases separating them. The germline V gene has CDR1 SNHLY and CDR2 FYNNEI. The CDR3 loop is CASSEGAGAYNEQFF. Here the CDR3 DNA reads TGTGCCAGCAGTGAGGGGGCGGGAGCCTACAATGAGCAGTTCTTC.

This rearrangement joins TRBV19 to TRBJ1-5; perhaps TRBD1 as D (5 bases). From germline, CDR1 is LNHDA and CDR2 SQIVND (reference sequence). The CDR3 has 14 amino acids. Trimming took off 7 bases at V and 0 bases at J, with 10 bases between the two ends. In DNA form, the CDR3 reads TGTGCCAGTAACAGGTTCCATAGCAATCAGCCCCAGCATTTT. It specifies CASNRFHSNQPQHF. Filled out from reference TRBV19 and TRBJ1-5, the complete variable domain reads DGGITQSPKYLFRKEGQNVTLSCEQNLNHDAMYWYRQDPGQGLRLIYYSQIVNDFQKGDIAEGYSVSREKKESFPLTVTSAQKNPTAFYLCASNRFHSNQPQHFGDGTRLSIL.

The chain employs TRBV2 and TRBJ2-5; D is uncertain. The CDR3 is 13 amino acids. Trimming took off 3 bases at V and 5 bases at J, with 10 bases between the two ends. Germline assignment: CDR1 SNHLY and CDR2 FYNNEI. The DNA for the CDR3 is TGTGCCAGCAGTGATTCTGAGTTGGAGACCCAGTACTTC. Translated: CASSDSELETQYF.